The following is a TCR beta chain sequence with its context. The authors' processing: Researchers report that nucleated cell counts were estimated from reference gene primer amplification. Data came from immunoSEQ multiplex PCR; TCRdb stores just in-frame clones and leaves some out. V, J and clone size are taken as reported in that table, and D and trimming were inferred from the DNA itself. This sample has about 330,000 clones, with 70% to 90% found just once. This record comes from a study of blood T cell repertoires in COVID-19. About the research overall: Sites across the United States, Italy and Spain contributed samples from acute and convalescent COVID-19. Nucleic acid was either cDNA or gDNA, and it came from T cells, B-cell-depleted T cells, or PBMCs.

Germline V gene data show CDR1 as SEHNR and CDR2 as FQNEAQ (reference sequence). The CDR3 is 15 residues long. The trim removed 5 bases at V and 4 bases at J, leaving 10 bases unmatched. This clonotype was obtained from a human donor in a cohort sampled during active COVID-19. What was sequenced was peripheral blood. The chain has TRBV7-9 and TRBJ1-2; 7 bases line up with TRBD1. This CDR3 is CASSRQGTNRYGYTF. DNA of the CDR3: TGTGCCAGCAGCAGACAGGGAACCAACCGCTATGGCTACACCTTC. Based on the CDR3 plus reference TRBV7-9 and TRBJ1-2, the full variable domain is DTGVSQNPRHKITKRGQNVTFRCDPISEHNRLYWYRQTLGQGPEFLTYFQNEAQLEKSRLLSDRFSAERPKGSFSTLEIQRTEQGDSAMYLCASSRQGTNRYGYTFGSGTRLTVV.